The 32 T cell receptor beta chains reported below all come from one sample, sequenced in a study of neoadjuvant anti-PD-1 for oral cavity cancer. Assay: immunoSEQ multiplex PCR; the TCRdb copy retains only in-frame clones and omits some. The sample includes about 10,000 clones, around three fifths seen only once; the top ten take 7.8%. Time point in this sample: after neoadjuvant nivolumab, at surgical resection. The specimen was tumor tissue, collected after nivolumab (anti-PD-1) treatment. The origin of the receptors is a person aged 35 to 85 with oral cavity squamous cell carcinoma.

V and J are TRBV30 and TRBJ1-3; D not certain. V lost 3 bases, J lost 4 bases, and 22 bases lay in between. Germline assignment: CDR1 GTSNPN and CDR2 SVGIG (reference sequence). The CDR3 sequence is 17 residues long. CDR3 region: CAWRAQTWSISGNTIYF. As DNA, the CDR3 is TGTGCCTGGAGGGCTCAGACCTGGAGTATTTCCGGAAACACCATATATTTT.

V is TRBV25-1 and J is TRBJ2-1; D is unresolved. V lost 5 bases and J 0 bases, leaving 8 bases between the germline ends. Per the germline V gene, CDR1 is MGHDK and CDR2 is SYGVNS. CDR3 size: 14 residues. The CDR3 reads CASSRASSYNEQFF. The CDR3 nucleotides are TGTGCCAGCAGTCGGGCGAGCTCCTACAATGAGCAGTTCTTC. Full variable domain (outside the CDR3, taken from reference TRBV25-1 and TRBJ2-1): EADIYQTPRYLVIGTGKKITLECSQTMGHDKMYWYQQDPGMELHLIHYSYGVNSTEKGDLSSESTVSRIRTEHFPLTLESARPSHTSQYLCASSRASSYNEQFFGPGTRLTVL.

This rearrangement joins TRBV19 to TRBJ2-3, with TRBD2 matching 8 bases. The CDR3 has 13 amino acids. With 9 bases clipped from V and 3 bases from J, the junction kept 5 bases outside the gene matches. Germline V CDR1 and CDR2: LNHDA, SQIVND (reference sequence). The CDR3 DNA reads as TGTGCCAGCAGCGGGAGTGGTACAGATACGCAGTATTTT. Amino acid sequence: CASSGSGTDTQYF.

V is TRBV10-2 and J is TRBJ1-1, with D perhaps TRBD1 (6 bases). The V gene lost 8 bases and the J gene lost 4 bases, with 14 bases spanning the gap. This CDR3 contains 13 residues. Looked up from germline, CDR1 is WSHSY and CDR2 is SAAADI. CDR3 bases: TGCGCCAGCCTGGGGGGCAGGGGCACTGAAGCTTTCTTT. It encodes CASLGGRGTEAFF.

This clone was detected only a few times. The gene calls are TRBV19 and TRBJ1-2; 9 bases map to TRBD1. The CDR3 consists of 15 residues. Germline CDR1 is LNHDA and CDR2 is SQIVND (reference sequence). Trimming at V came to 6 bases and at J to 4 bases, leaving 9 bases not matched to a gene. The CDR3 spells CASRVTRTGAYGYTF. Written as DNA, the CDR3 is TGTGCCAGTAGGGTAACGCGGACAGGGGCCTATGGCTACACCTTC.

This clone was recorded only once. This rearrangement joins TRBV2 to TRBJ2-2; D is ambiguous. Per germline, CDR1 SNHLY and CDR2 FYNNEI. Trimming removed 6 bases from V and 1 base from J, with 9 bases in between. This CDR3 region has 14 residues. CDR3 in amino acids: CASSERLNTGELFF. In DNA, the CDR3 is TGTGCCAGCAGCGAAAGGCTGAACACCGGGGAGCTGTTTTTT.

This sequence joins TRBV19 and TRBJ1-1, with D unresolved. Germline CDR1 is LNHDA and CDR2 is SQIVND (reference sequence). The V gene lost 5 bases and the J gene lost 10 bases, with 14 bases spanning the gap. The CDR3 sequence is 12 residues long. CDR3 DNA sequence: TGTGCCAGTAGTTCCACGACCGGATTAGCTTTCTTT. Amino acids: CASSSTTGLAFF.

The CDR3 spells CASSVGSTNEKLFF. For the CDR3, the DNA is TGTGCCAGCAGCGTGGGGTCAACTAATGAAAAACTGTTTTTT. The rearrangement uses TRBV9 and TRBJ1-4; no definite D call. The germline V and J ends were trimmed by 2 bases and 0 bases, with 5 bases remaining between them. Per the germline V gene, CDR1 is SGDLS and CDR2 is YYNGEE. The length of the CDR3 is 14 residues.

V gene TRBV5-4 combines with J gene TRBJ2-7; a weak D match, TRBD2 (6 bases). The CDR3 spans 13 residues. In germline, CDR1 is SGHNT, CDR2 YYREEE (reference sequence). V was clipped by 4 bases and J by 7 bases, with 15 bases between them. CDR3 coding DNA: TGTGCCAGCAGCCGCGGGGCCGCGGGTGAGCAGTACTTC. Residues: CASSRGAAGEQYF. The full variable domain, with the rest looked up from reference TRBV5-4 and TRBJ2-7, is ETGVTQSPTHLIKTRGQQVTLRCSSQSGHNTVSWYQQALGQGPQFIFQYYREEENGRGNFPPRFSGLQFPNYSSELNVNALELDDSALYLCASSRGAAGEQYFGPGTRLTVT.

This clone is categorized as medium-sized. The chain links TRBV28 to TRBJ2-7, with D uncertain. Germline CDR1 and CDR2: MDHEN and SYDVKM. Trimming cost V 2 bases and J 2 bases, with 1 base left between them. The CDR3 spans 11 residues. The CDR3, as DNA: TGTGCCAGCAGTTTACCCTACGAGCAGTACTTC. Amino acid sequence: CASSLPYEQYF.

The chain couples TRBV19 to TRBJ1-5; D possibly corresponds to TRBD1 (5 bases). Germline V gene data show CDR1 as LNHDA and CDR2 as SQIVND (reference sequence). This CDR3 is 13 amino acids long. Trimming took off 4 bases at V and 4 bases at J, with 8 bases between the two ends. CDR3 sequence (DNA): TGTGCCAGTAGTAGACAGATAAATCAGCCCCAGCATTTT. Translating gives CASSRQINQPQHF. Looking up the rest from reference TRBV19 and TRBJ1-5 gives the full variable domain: DGGITQSPKYLFRKEGQNVTLSCEQNLNHDAMYWYRQDPGQGLRLIYYSQIVNDFQKGDIAEGYSVSREKKESFPLTVTSAQKNPTAFYLCASSRQINQPQHFGDGTRLSIL.

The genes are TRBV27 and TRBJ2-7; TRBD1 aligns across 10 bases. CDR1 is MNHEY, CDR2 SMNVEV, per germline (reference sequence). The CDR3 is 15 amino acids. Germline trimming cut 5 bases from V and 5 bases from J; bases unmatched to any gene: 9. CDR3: CASSPWTGGKNEQYF. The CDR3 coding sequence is TGTGCCAGCAGTCCGTGGACAGGGGGAAAAAACGAGCAGTACTTC.

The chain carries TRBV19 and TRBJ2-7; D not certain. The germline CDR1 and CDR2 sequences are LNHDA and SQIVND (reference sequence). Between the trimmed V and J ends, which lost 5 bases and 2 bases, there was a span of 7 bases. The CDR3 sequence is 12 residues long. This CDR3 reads CASSARTYEQYF. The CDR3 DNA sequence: TGTGCCAGTAGTGCCAGAACCTACGAGCAGTACTTC. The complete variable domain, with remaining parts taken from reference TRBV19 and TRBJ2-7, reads DGGITQSPKYLFRKEGQNVTLSCEQNLNHDAMYWYRQDPGQGLRLIYYSQIVNDFQKGDIAEGYSVSREKKESFPLTVTSAQKNPTAFYLCASSARTYEQYFGPGTRLTVT.

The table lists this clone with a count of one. For the CDR3, the DNA is TGTGCCAGCAGTTCTTACCGGGACGGAAGCTCCTACGAGCAGTACTTC. It codes for CASSSYRDGSSYEQYF. V and J are TRBV27 and TRBJ2-7; D could derive from TRBD1 or TRBD2 (5 bases each). CDR3 length equals 16 residues. Trimming removed 4 bases from V and 0 bases from J, with 16 bases in between. Germline V gene data show CDR1 as MNHEY and CDR2 as SMNVEV (reference sequence).

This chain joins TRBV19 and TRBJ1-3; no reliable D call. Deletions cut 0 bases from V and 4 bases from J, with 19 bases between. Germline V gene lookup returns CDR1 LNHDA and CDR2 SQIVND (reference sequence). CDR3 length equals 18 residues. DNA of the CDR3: TGTGCCAGTAGTATAGACCGCTTGGGGAGCTTCAGCGGAAACACCATATATTTT. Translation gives CASSIDRLGSFSGNTIYF.

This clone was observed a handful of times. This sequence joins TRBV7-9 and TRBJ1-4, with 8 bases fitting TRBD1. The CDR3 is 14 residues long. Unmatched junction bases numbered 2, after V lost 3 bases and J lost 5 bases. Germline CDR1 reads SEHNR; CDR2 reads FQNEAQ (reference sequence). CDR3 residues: CASSFTGGNEKLFF. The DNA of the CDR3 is TGTGCCAGCAGCTTTACAGGGGGGAATGAAAAACTGTTTTTT.

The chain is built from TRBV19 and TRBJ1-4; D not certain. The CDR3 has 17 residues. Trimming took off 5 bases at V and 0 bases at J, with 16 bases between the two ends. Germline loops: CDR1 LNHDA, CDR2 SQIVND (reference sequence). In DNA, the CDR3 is TGTGCCAGTAGTTCACATCTGGTTACAGCAACTAATGAAAAACTGTTTTTT. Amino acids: CASSSHLVTATNEKLFF.

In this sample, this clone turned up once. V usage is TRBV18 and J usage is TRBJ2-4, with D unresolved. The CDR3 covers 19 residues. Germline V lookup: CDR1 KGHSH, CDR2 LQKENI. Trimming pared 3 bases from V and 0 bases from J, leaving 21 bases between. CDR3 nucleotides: TGTGCCAGCTCACCTATCCAGGCCACCGGCACGATAGCCAAAAACATTCAGTACTTC. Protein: CASSPIQATGTIAKNIQYF.

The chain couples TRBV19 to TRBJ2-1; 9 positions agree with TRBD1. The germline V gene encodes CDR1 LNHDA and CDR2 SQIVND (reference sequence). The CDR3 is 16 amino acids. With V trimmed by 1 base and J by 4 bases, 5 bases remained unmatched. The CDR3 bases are TGTGCCAGTAGTATAGGCGGGGACAGGGAGTACAATGAGCAGTTCTTC. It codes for CASSIGGDREYNEQFF.

The CDR3 reads CASSQDYPEKLFF. Written as DNA, the CDR3 is TGTGCCAGCAGCCAAGATTACCCCGAAAAACTGTTTTTT. V and J are TRBV4-2 and TRBJ1-4; D is unclear. V lost 0 bases, J lost 8 bases, and 7 bases lay in between. From germline, CDR1 is LGHNA and CDR2 YNFKEQ. CDR3 length: 13 residues.

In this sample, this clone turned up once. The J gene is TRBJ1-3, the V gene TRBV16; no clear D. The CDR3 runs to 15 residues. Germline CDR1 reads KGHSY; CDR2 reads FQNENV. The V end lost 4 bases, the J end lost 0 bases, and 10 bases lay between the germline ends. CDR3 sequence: CASSPTGLSGNTIYF. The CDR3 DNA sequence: TGTGCCAGCAGCCCTACGGGCCTCTCTGGAAACACCATATATTTT.

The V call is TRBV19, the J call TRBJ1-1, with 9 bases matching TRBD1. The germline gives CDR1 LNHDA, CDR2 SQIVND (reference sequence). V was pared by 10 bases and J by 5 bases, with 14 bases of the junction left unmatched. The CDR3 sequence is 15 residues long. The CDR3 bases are TGTGCCACCTCTCACCCCGAGACAGGGGGAACTGAAGCTTTCTTT. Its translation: CATSHPETGGTEAFF.

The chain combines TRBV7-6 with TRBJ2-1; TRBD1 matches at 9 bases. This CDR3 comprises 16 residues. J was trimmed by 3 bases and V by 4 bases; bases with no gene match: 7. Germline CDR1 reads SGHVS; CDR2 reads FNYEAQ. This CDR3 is CASSSAGTGFYNEQFF. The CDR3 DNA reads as TGTGCCAGCAGCTCCGCCGGGACAGGGTTCTACAATGAGCAGTTCTTC. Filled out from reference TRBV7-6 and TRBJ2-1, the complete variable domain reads GAGVSQSPRYKVTKRGQDVALRCDPISGHVSLYWYRQALGQGPEFLTYFNYEAQQDKSGLPNDRFSAERPEGSISTLTIQRTEQRDSAMYRCASSSAGTGFYNEQFFGPGTRLTVL.

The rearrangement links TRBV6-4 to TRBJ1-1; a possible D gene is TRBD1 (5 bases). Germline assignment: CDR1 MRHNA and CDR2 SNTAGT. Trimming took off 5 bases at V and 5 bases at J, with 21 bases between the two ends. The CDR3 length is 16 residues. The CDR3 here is CASSYDSSGWGTEAFF. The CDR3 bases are TGTGCCAGCAGTTACGACAGCTCCGGGTGGGGGACTGAAGCTTTCTTT.

The CDR3 here is CSVEQTSGTEAFF. The CDR3 DNA is TGCAGCGTTGAACAGACAAGCGGCACTGAAGCTTTCTTT. The chain joins TRBV29-1 to TRBJ1-1; no clear D gene. The CDR3 sequence is 13 residues long. Germline V lookup: CDR1 SQVTM, CDR2 ANQGSEA. Trimming took off 2 bases at V and 4 bases at J, with 11 bases between the two ends.

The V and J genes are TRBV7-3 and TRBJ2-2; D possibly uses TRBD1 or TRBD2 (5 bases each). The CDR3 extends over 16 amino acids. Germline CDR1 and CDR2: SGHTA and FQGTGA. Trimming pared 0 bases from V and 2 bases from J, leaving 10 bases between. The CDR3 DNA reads TGTGCCAGCAGCTTAACTGGGGGATTAAACACCGGGGAGCTGTTTTTT. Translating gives CASSLTGGLNTGELFF.

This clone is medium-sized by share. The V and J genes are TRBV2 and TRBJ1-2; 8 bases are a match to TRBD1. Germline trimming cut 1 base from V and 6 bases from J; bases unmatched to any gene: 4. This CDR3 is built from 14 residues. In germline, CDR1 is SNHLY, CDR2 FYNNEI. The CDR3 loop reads CASSEGTGKDGYTF. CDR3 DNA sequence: TGTGCCAGCAGTGAAGGGACAGGGAAAGATGGCTACACCTTC.

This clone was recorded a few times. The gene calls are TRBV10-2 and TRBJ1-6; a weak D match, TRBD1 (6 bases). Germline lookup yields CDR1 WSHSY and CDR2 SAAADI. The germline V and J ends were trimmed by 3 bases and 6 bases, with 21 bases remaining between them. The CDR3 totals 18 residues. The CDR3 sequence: CASSDLPAGVQGNSPLHF. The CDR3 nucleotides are TGCGCCAGCAGTGATTTGCCCGCGGGGGTACAGGGTAATTCACCCCTCCACTTT.

The CDR3 spells CAGGTSGMSYNEQFF. For the CDR3, the DNA is TGTGCCGGAGGGACTAGCGGGATGTCCTACAATGAGCAGTTCTTC. The chain couples TRBV2 to TRBJ2-1, with 13 bases lining up with TRBD2. Losses at the gene ends were 11 bases for V and 1 base for J; bases not matched to a gene: 5. The CDR3 is 15 amino acids. Germline V gene lookup returns CDR1 SNHLY and CDR2 FYNNEI.

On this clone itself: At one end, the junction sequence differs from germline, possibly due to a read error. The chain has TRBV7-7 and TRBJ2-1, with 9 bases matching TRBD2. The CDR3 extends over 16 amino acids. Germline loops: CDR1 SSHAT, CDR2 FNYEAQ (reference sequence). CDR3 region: CASSLETSGAYNEQFF. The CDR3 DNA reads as TGTGCTAGCAGCTTAGAGACTAGCGGTGCCTACAATGAGCAGTTCTTC. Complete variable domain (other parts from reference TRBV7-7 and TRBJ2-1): GAGVSQSPRYKVTKRGQDVTLRCDPISSHATLYWYQQALGQGPEFLTYFNYEAQPDKSGLPSDRFSAERPEGSISTLTIQRTEQRDSAMYRCASSLETSGAYNEQFFGPGTRLTVL.

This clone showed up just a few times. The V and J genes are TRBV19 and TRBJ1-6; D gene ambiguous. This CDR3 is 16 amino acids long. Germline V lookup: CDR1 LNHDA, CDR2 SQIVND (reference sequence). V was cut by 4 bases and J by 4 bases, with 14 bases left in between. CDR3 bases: TGTGCCAGTAGTAGCGTCCCCTCTATGTATAATTCACCCCTCCACTTT. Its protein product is CASSSVPSMYNSPLHF.

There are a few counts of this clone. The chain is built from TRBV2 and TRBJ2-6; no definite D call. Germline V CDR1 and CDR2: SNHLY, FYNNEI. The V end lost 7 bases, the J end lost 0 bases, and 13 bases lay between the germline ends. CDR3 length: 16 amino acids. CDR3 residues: CASTQEHVSGANVLTF. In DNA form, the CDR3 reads TGTGCCAGCACTCAAGAACACGTCTCTGGGGCCAACGTCCTGACTTTC.